This paragraph reports one T cell receptor beta chain. The antigen is undetermined. Germline is not matched at one junction end, which may reflect a read error. The CDR3 length is 14 residues. CDR1 is SGHVS and CDR2 is FNYEAQ in the germline V gene. A single record per CDR3 protein comes from TCRdb applying MiXCR to the reads. The repertoire holds some 800,000 distinct CDR3 sequences, with approximately 32% as singletons. The data derive from a study of T cell repertoires in cytomegalovirus infection. Across the whole study: Public TCR beta signatures marked donors with CMV infection and the matching HLA.

General study results and limits: In two of eight donors, the top clonotype was HLA-C-restricted CMV-specific. Summed frequency of shared TCR beta families picked out CMV carriers who also had the relevant HLA.

The chain carries TRBV7-6 and TRBJ2-3; tentatively, D is TRBD1 or TRBD2 (6 bases each). The sequencing used cultured CD8+ T cells from PBMCs, collected from culture after CMV antigen stimulation. The clonotype comes from a human donor in good health (CMV status not recorded). Some clones in this sample may be carry-over from other donors' samples. The CDR3 here is CASSLKGGADMQYF. For the CDR3, the DNA is TGTGCCAGCAGCCTGAAGGGGGGCGCGGATATGCAGTATTTT.